This TCR beta chain was captured by sequencing in a study of early T cells in non-severe SARS-CoV-2 infection (dated by TCRdb to 2020 to 2023). Looking at the study overall: Because TCR sequencing was done on bulk RNA from unsorted whole blood, the alpha and beta chains could not be paired. Broader findings and caveats from the paper: Matching against VDJdb was skewed toward anti-spike CD8 responses, likely underestimated virus-specific expansions, and missed private and CD4 specificities.

V is trimmed back by 8 bases and J by 6 bases, and the junction contains 9 bases that no gene match accounts for. From a lookup of the germline V gene (reference sequence), CDR1 and CDR2 are SEHNR and FQNEAQ. The CDR3 covers 13 residues, taking in both the cysteine and the phenylalanine. The read is trimmed to its CDR3 DNA, 39 bases read in frame from base 1. The library was made by 5' RACE. The instrument was a NextSeq 500. Unique molecular identifiers were attached to individual cDNA molecules in the TCR library protocol so that sequencing error and PCR bias could be corrected. Both TCR alpha and beta chains were sequenced, and tight co-correlation was observed between alpha and beta sequence abundances in each sample. The source study handled its data this way. Decombinator V4 was used to perform V gene, J gene and CDR3 annotation of TCR sequences. TCRs were defined as expanded if a significant change between any two time points was detected under a Poisson model with p below 0.0001. TCR abundances were normalised to the total number of TCRs sequenced per sample and were expressed as counts per million. MAIT TCRs were defined by TRAV1-2 paired with TRAJ12, TRAJ20 or TRAJ33, and iNKT TCRs by TRAV10 paired with TRAJ18. VDJdb, accessed 1 November 2021, was searched for CMV, EBV and SARS-CoV-2 annotated TCRs, with TCRs annotated for multiple antigens excluded. TCRdb reanalyzed the raw reads on its own, using fastp at Q25 for trimming and MiXCR for clone calling, and kept in-frame beta chains. Duplicate CDR3 protein sequences are folded into a single record with the most common DNA and genes. The V and J calls and clone size are TCRdb's, not the authors'. The sample table records fewer than 50,000 distinct CDR3 sequences; 5.5% to 7.5% of these occur just once. Together, the top ten hold over 10% of the sample.

This was a case-control study nested in a cohort of healthcare workers in London, UK, who had nasopharyngeal swab PCR tests and blood samples taken every week. Healthcare workers were recruited during the week of the UK lockdown, between 23 and 31 March 2020, and followed weekly for up to 16 weeks. A note on this clonotype: Its binding antigen is unknown. No qualities accompany the bases; no much larger clone lies one base away.

The receptor's source is an adult who was a healthcare worker with PCR-confirmed SARS-CoV-2 infection or an uninfected control (not recorded which). Sequencing was performed on whole blood. The rearranged chain carries TRBV7-9 and TRBJ2-7; TRBD1 fits 8 bases in the junction. The CDR3 region reads CASGSTGAGEQYF. The nucleotides are TGTGCCAGCGGGTCGACAGGGGCGGGCGAGCAGTACTTC.